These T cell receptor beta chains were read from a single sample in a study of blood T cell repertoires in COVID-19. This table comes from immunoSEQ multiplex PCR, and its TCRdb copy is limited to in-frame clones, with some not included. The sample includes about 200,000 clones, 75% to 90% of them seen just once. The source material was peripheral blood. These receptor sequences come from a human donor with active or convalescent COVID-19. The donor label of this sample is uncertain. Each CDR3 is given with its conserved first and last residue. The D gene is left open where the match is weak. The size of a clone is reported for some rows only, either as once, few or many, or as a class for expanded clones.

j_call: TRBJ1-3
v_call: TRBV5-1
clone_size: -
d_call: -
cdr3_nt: TGCGCCAGCAGCTTGGGACAGATCTCTGGAAACACCATATATTTT
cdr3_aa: CASSLGQISGNTIYF

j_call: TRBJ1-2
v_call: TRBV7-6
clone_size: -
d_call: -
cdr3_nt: TGTGCCAGCAGCTTAGCGCCGGGGAACTATGGCTACACCTTC
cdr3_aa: CASSLAPGNYGYTF

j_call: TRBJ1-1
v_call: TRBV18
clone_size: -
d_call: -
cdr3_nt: TGTGCCAGCTCACCGGGGCGGCAGAACACTGAAGCTTTCTTT
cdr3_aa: CASSPGRQNTEAFF

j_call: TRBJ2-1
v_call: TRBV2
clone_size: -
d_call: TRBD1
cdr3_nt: TGTGCCAGCGACAGGGAGTACAATGAGCAGTTCTTC
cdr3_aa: CASDREYNEQFF

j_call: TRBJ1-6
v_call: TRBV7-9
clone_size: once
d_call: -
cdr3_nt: TGTGCCAGCAGCCCGAAAAAGCTCTATAATTCACCCCTCCACTTT
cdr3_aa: CASSPKKLYNSPLHF

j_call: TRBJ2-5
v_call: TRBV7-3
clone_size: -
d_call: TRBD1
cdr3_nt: TGTGCCAGCAGCAAAGACGGACAGGGAAGAGAGACCCAGTACTTC
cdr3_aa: CASSKDGQGRETQYF

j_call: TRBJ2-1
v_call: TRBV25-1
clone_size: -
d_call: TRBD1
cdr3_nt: TGTGCCAGCAGTGAATCCGGGGACAGTTACTACAATGAGCAGTTCTTC
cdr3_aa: CASSESGDSYYNEQFF

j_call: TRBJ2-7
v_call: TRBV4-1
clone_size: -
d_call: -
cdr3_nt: TGCGCCAGCAGCCAAGATTCTCTAAGGGGCACCCCCTACGAGCAGTACTTC
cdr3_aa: CASSQDSLRGTPYEQYF

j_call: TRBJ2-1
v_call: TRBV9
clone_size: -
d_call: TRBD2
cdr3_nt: TGTGCCAGCAGCACCCGGGGGGATGATGAGCAGTTCTTC
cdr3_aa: CASSTRGDDEQFF

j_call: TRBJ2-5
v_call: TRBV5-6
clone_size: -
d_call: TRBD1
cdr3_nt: TGTGCCAGCAGCTTTCTCGCCGGGGGACAGGAAGAGACCCAGTACTTC
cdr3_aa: CASSFLAGGQEETQYF

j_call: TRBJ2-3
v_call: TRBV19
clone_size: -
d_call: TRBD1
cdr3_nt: TGTGCCAGTAGTAACAGGGGATATACTAGCACAGATACGCAGTATTTT
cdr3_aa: CASSNRGYTSTDTQYF

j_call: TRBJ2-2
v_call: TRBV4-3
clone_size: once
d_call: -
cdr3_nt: TGCGCCAGCAGCCAAGATAGAACCGGGGAGCTGTTTTTT
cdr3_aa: CASSQDRTGELFF

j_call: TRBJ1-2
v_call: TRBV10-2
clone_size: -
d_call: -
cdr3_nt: TGCGCCAGCAGTGATCCCCGGTACTATGGCTACACCTTC
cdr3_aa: CASSDPRYYGYTF

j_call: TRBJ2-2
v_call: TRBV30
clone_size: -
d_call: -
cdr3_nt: TGTGCCTGGGGTGAAGCGTTAGGAAACACCGGGGAGCTGTTTTTT
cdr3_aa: CAWGEALGNTGELFF

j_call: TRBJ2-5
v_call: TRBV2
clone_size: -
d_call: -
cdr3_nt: TGTGCCAGCAGCCGGCAGACAGTTGGACGGGAGACCCAGTACTTC
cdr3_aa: CASSRQTVGRETQYF

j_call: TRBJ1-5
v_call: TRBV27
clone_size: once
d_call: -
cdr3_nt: TGTGCCAGCAGCTCGTCCAGGGGCTATAGCAATCAGCCCCAGCATTTT
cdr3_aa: CASSSSRGYSNQPQHF

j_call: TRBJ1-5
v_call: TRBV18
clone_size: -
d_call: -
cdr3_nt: TGTGCCAGCTCACCACTGGCCCTCAATCAGCCCCAGCATTTT
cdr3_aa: CASSPLALNQPQHF

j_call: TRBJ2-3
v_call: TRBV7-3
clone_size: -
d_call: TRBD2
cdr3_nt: TGTGCCAGCAGCTTTAGCGGGCCCACAGATACGCAGTATTTT
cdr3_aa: CASSFSGPTDTQYF